Detailed here is one T cell receptor beta chain. What antigen it recognizes has not been identified. Base qualities are not provided; no much larger clone lies one nucleotide away. The run used an Illumina HiSeq 2500. TCR beta libraries were prepared by quantitative 5'-RACE with molecular barcodes. On the authors' methods: A new computational method based on a probabilistic model of VDJ rearrangement was used to identify disease-linked TCR variants. TCRdb applied fastp at Q25 and MiXCR to the public reads, then kept only in-frame beta chains. Every CDR3 protein is listed once, alongside the most common genes and DNA of its rows. TCRdb's processing, not the study's, gives the V and J calls here. In this sample the table shows roughly 400,000 distinct CDR3 sequences, 20% to 25% of which occur a single time. The top ten clones comprise roughly a sixth of the sample. This sample is drawn from a study of CD8 T cells in ankylosing spondylitis listed by TCRdb under 2017. At the level of the whole study: To find TCR variants linked to disease, the study profiled T cell receptor beta repertoires in ankylosing spondylitis patients and healthy donors. Peripheral blood samples were taken, and synovial fluid was additionally collected from ankylosing spondylitis patients. In total, the full study cohort was made up of 110 or so healthy donors and 25 to 30 ankylosing spondylitis patients.

Study-level results and caveats: Blood from ankylosing spondylitis patients appeared to be characterized by a TCR beta motif composed of about eight highly homologous amino acid variants. Some motif variants had previously been reported in the synovial fluid and blood of reactive arthritis patients, which suggests shared mechanisms of disease initiation. The disease-linked clones were reported to be significantly enriched in matched synovial fluid samples from ankylosing spondylitis patients. The disease-linked clones showed a CD8+ phenotype and occurred at relatively low frequencies in peripheral blood.

The material sequenced was blood, either unsorted or a sorted T cell fraction (not recorded which). The source of this sequence is a male donor with ankylosing spondylitis.

Here is the DNA: TGCGCCAGCAGTGCGGGCCCGGAGACCCAGTACTTC. Translated, this is CASSAGPETQYF. The chain joins TRBV10-1 to TRBJ2-5; confidence is insufficient to name the D gene. The germline V gene (reference sequence) supplies CDR1 WNHNN and CDR2 SYGVQD. The CDR3 holds 12 amino acids from the cysteine to the phenylalanine. The only DNA kept is the CDR3, 36 bases in frame from the first base. V is cut by 4 bases and J by 5 bases, and the space between the germline ends is 8 bases.